Listed below are T cell receptor beta chains from one sample, sequenced in a study of CD8+ T cells in alopecia areata. TCRdb's copy holds only in-frame clones and misses some; the assay was immunoSEQ multiplex PCR. The sample includes more than 95,000 clones, 41% seen only once; the top ten take 1% to 1.5%. Material: CD4+ T cells sorted from blood. The receptors come from a human donor with alopecia areata. Both conserved end residues are part of each CDR3. A D gene is named only where the DNA matches it firmly. Size is omitted from some rows. Given values are once, few, many or a class for expanded clones.

D gene	V gene	clone size	J gene	CDR3 length	CDR3 protein	CDR3 DNA
.	TRBV29-1	.	TRBJ1-2	12	CSVGYSNYGYTF	TGCAGCGTTGGATACAGTAACTATGGCTACACCTTC
.	TRBV10-2	.	TRBJ2-1	14	CASSVTGSYNEQFF	TGCGCCAGCAGTGTAACGGGGTCCTACAATGAGCAGTTCTTC
.	TRBV18	many	TRBJ2-7	13	CASSPTDLSEQYF	TGTGCCAGCTCACCGACGGACCTTTCCGAGCAGTACTTC
TRBD2	TRBV30	.	TRBJ2-7	13	CACTSGRAHEQYF	TGTGCCTGTACTAGCGGGAGGGCCCACGAGCAGTACTTC
.	TRBV18	few	TRBJ2-5	11	CASSLQETQYF	TGTGCCAGCTCACTACAAGAGACCCAGTACTTC
.	TRBV5-4	.	TRBJ2-6	14	CASSLSSGANVLTF	TGTGCCAGCAGCCTTAGCTCTGGGGCCAACGTCCTGACTTTC
.	TRBV7-8	.	TRBJ2-7	12	CASSLRASQQYF	TGTGCCAGCAGCTTACGAGCGTCACAGCAGTACTTC
TRBD1	TRBV7-3	.	TRBJ2-2	18	CASSPLGDRGYATGELFF	TGTGCCAGCAGCCCCCTGGGGGACAGGGGTTATGCCACCGGGGAGCTGTTTTTT
.	TRBV7-9	.	TRBJ2-1	14	CASSFLARGLEQFF	TGTGCCAGCAGCTTTTTAGCACGAGGCCTTGAGCAGTTCTTC
.	TRBV6-5	few	TRBJ1-3	14	CASIRQGAGNTIYF	TGTGCCAGCATTCGGCAGGGAGCTGGAAACACCATATATTTT
.	TRBV27	.	TRBJ2-1	13	CASSGTAPDEQFF	TGTGCCAGCAGTGGGACCGCCCCGGATGAGCAGTTCTTC
.	TRBV7-6	.	TRBJ2-1	14	CASSLSLASNEQFF	TGTGCCAGCAGCCTCTCCCTAGCGTCAAATGAGCAGTTCTTC
TRBD1	TRBV30	.	TRBJ1-1	13	CAWSVTGAAEAFF	TGTGCCTGGAGTGTAACAGGGGCGGCTGAAGCTTTCTTT
.	TRBV5-1	.	TRBJ1-1	14	CASSLAVENTEAFF	TGCGCCAGCAGCTTGGCCGTGGAGAACACTGAAGCTTTCTTT
TRBD2	TRBV9	few	TRBJ2-1	16	CASSVLSSGGLNEQFF	TGTGCCAGCAGCGTACTGTCTAGCGGGGGCCTCAATGAGCAGTTCTTC
.	TRBV7-9	many	TRBJ2-7	14	CASSKDSLSYEQYF	TGTGCCAGCAGCAAGGACTCTCTCTCCTACGAGCAGTACTTC
TRBD2	TRBV4-2	.	TRBJ2-3	15	CASRSVGGGVDTQYF	TGTGCCAGCAGAAGTGTCGGCGGGGGGGTAGATACGCAGTATTTT
TRBD1	TRBV27	.	TRBJ2-4	17	CASPLRGTGEAKNIQYF	TGTGCCAGCCCACTTAGGGGGACAGGGGAAGCCAAAAACATTCAGTACTTC
.	TRBV29-1	few	TRBJ2-2	15	CSVVKGRPNTGELFF	TGCAGCGTTGTTAAGGGACGTCCTAACACCGGGGAGCTGTTTTTT
.	TRBV2	.	TRBJ2-2	13	CASSTQGTGELFF	TGTGCCAGCAGTACCCAGGGTACCGGGGAGCTGTTTTTT
TRBD1	TRBV28	few	TRBJ1-2	13	CASSLETGTGYTF	TGTGCCAGCAGTTTAGAGACAGGGACGGGCTACACCTTC
TRBD2	TRBV4-3	few	TRBJ2-1	15	CASSKGSGGAHEQFF	TGCGCCAGCAGCAAAGGCAGCGGGGGGGCCCATGAGCAGTTCTTC
.	TRBV11-1	few	TRBJ2-5	13	CASKTEKQETQYF	TGTGCCAGCAAGACTGAGAAACAAGAGACCCAGTACTTC
.	TRBV5-4	few	TRBJ2-7	14	CASSLDRSTYEQYF	TGTGCCAGCAGCTTGGACAGGAGTACCTACGAGCAGTACTTC
.	TRBV19	.	TRBJ2-3	16	CASKLDGVLRTDTQYF	TGTGCCAGTAAACTAGACGGGGTCTTACGGACAGATACGCAGTATTTT
.	TRBV28	.	TRBJ1-6	12	CASSKHPPPLHF	TGTGCCAGCAGCAAACACCCGCCACCCCTCCACTTT
TRBD2	TRBV30	.	TRBJ2-3	18	CAWSSGVLLAGGADTQYF	TGTGCCTGGAGTTCGGGGGTACTATTGGCGGGAGGCGCAGATACGCAGTATTTT
TRBD1	TRBV28	.	TRBJ1-5	15	CASSRTGGAFHPQHF	TGTGCCAGCAGTAGAACAGGGGGCGCCTTTCATCCCCAGCATTTT
.	TRBV27	.	TRBJ2-6	18	CASSPRLTGRRGANVLTF	TGTGCCAGCAGTCCTAGACTGACAGGCCGGCGGGGGGCCAACGTCCTGACTTTC
.	TRBV29-1	.	TRBJ1-4	11	CSVEDNEKLFF	TGCAGCGTTGAAGATAATGAAAAACTGTTTTTT
.	TRBV30	.	TRBJ1-1	14	CAWSVTLRETEAFF	TGTGCCTGGAGTGTAACATTGCGGGAGACTGAAGCTTTCTTT
TRBD1	TRBV5-6	.	TRBJ2-1	14	CASSLETGVNEQFF	TGTGCCAGCAGCTTGGAGACAGGGGTTAATGAGCAGTTCTTC
.	TRBV6-5	few	TRBJ2-3	15	CASSPEGLSTDTQYF	TGTGCCAGCAGCCCCGAGGGGCTAAGCACAGATACGCAGTATTTT
TRBD1	TRBV30	.	TRBJ2-7	16	CAWSVGTGGLTHEQYF	TGTGCCTGGAGTGTGGGGACAGGGGGCCTAACCCACGAGCAGTACTTC
.	TRBV20-1	few	TRBJ2-2	11	CSARKGGELFF	TGCAGTGCTAGAAAGGGCGGAGAGCTGTTTTTT
.	TRBV25-1	.	TRBJ1-1	15	CASSDLGTVNTEAFF	TGTGCCAGCAGTGATCTTGGGACGGTGAACACTGAAGCTTTCTTT
TRBD2	TRBV4-2	once	TRBJ2-6	16	CASSQAGGSGANVLTF	TGTGCCAGCAGCCAAGCGGGGGGCTCTGGGGCCAACGTCCTGACTTTC
TRBD1	TRBV9	.	TRBJ2-3	16	CASSVLGQGAADTQYF	TGTGCCAGCAGCGTCTTGGGACAGGGGGCCGCAGATACGCAGTATTTT
.	TRBV11-3	.	TRBJ2-7	13	CASSSVQGGEQYF	TGTGCCAGCAGCTCCGTCCAGGGAGGCGAGCAGTACTTC
TRBD2	TRBV11-2	.	TRBJ2-7	13	CASVRGSGYEQYF	TGTGCCAGCGTGCGGGGGTCTGGTTACGAGCAGTACTTC
.	TRBV28	few	TRBJ1-4	14	CASSARLGNEKLFF	TGTGCCAGCAGTGCGCGCCTGGGCAATGAAAAACTGTTTTTT
TRBD1	TRBV30	.	TRBJ2-5	13	CAWTTTGGETQYF	TGTGCCTGGACGACGACAGGGGGTGAGACCCAGTACTTC
.	TRBV20-1	few	TRBJ1-1	11	CSPARGAEAFF	TGCAGTCCCGCTCGGGGGGCTGAAGCTTTCTTT
.	TRBV7-2	few	TRBJ2-3	15	CASSKGDLTTDTQYF	TGTGCCAGCAGCAAAGGGGATTTGACCACAGATACGCAGTATTTT
TRBD1	TRBV29-1	.	TRBJ1-6	13	CSAKTGVNSPLHF	TGCAGCGCAAAAACAGGGGTCAATTCACCCCTCCACTTT
.	TRBV27	.	TRBJ1-1	13	CASSLGRVTEAFF	TGTGCCAGCAGTTTGGGCAGGGTAACTGAAGCTTTCTTT
TRBD2	TRBV5-4	.	TRBJ2-4	16	CASSFMIAGRKNIQYF	TGTGCCAGCAGCTTTATGATAGCGGGGCGGAAAAACATTCAGTACTTC
.	TRBV7-2	.	TRBJ2-5	14	CASSLDVGRETQYF	TGTGCCAGCAGCTTAGATGTGGGGAGGGAGACCCAGTACTTC
.	TRBV7-9	.	TRBJ2-1	15	CASSLVPGVVYEQFF	TGTGCCAGCAGCTTAGTTCCGGGAGTCGTCTATGAGCAGTTCTTC
.	TRBV28	.	TRBJ2-1	12	CASSLVSFEQFF	TGTGCCAGCAGTTTAGTCTCTTTCGAGCAGTTCTTC
.	TRBV18	few	TRBJ2-5	12	CASSPPAETQYF	TGTGCCAGCTCACCACCTGCGGAGACCCAGTACTTC
.	TRBV10-3	few	TRBJ2-7	14	CARKAGRVYYEQYF	TGTGCCAGGAAGGCGGGGCGGGTTTACTACGAGCAGTACTTC
.	TRBV29-1	.	TRBJ2-3	14	CSVDRGANTDTQYF	TGCAGCGTTGATAGAGGGGCGAACACAGATACGCAGTATTTT
.	TRBV7-2	many	TRBJ1-2	13	CASSLAGSGGYTF	TGTGCCAGCAGCTTAGCGGGGTCTGGGGGCTACACCTTC
.	TRBV15	.	TRBJ2-7	16	CATSRDLFSGGDEQYF	TGTGCCACCAGCAGAGATTTGTTTTCCGGGGGAGACGAGCAGTACTTC
.	TRBV29-1	.	TRBJ1-2	11	CSVREVRGYTF	TGCAGCGTGCGCGAGGTCCGAGGCTACACCTTC
.	TRBV19	few	TRBJ1-1	15	CASSLPGHMNTEAFF	TGTGCCAGTAGTTTGCCGGGACATATGAACACTGAAGCTTTCTTT
.	TRBV20-1	.	TRBJ2-7	10	CSASLYEQYF	TGCAGTGCTAGTTTGTACGAGCAGTACTTC
.	TRBV7-9	.	TRBJ1-4	14	CASLSGTSIEKLFF	TGTGCCAGCCTCTCAGGGACATCAATAGAAAAACTGTTTTTT